This T cell receptor (beta chain) was captured by sequencing in a study of cytomegalovirus exposure and HLA in healthy donors. Overall study: An early release of data contained approximately 85 million unique TCRs, which came from HLA-typed donors. Study-wide results and caveats: Several of the most significant clusters appeared, in a later analysis, to be linked to common viral pathogens. The classifier, whose performance was assessed in both the original and validation cohorts, reportedly diagnosed cytomegalovirus status with high specificity and sensitivity.

From germline, CDR1 is SGHTA and CDR2 FQGNSA. This CDR3 has 15 residues. Deletions cut 5 bases from V and 0 bases from J, with 12 bases between. Details on this clone: Its cognate antigen is unknown.

A multiplex PCR was run with 60 Vbeta primers and 13 Jbeta primers. Sequenced by immunoSEQ multiplex PCR; TCRdb stores in-frame clones only, minus some. The table includes 150,000 or so clones, 80% detected once. The sequenced sample was PBMCs. The chain joins TRBV7-2 to TRBJ2-3; a weak D match, TRBD2 (6 bases). The receptor comes from a man aged 50 or older in good health and CMV-seronegative. CDR3 sequence (DNA): TGTGCCAGCAGCCCGTCTAGCGTTAGCACAGATACGCAGTATTTT. Translated, it gives CASSPSSVSTDTQYF. The entire variable domain, with the rest obtained from reference TRBV7-2 and TRBJ2-3, is as follows: GAGVSQSPSNKVTEKGKDVELRCDPISGHTALYWYRQSLGQGLEFLIYFQGNSAPDKSGLPSDRFSAERTGGSVSTLTIQRTQQEDSAVYLCASSPSSVSTDTQYFGPGTRLTVL.